This T cell receptor beta chain was captured in a study of T cell responses to AZD1222 COVID-19 vaccine. Study-wide results and caveats: Clonal diversity was possibly underestimated, and the donors were mostly white British, with more females.

Worth noting for this clone: Its antigen is not identified. This same CDR3 is encoded by further DNA sequences in the sample.

CDR1 and CDR2 from the germline V gene are KGHSH and LQKENI. The CDR3 has 14 residues. V shed 0 bases and J shed 2 bases, with 5 bases lying between them. Assay used: immunoSEQ multiplex PCR; TCRdb lists only in-frame clones, some missing. The sample yields around 120,000 clones, just over 90% seen once. The chain joins TRBV18 to TRBJ1-5; TRBD1 is a possible D gene (5 bases). The receptor's source is an adult who received the AZD1222 COVID-19 vaccine. Sequencing was performed on peripheral blood, taken 28 days after the second AZD1222 dose. As DNA, the CDR3 is TGTGCCAGCTCACCACCGGGGGGCAATCAGCCCCAGCATTTT. Translated, it gives CASSPPGGNQPQHF.